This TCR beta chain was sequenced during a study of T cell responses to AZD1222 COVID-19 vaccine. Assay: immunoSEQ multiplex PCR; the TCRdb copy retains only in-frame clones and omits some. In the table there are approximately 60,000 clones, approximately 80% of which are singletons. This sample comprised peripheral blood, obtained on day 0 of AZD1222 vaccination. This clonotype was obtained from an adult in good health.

CDR3 residues: CASSLYPGQVNEKLFF. The CDR3 DNA reads TGCGCCAGCAGCTTGTACCCGGGACAGGTTAATGAAAAACTGTTTTTT. The genes are TRBV5-1 and TRBJ1-4; 8 nucleotides match TRBD1. This CDR3 region has 16 residues. CDR1 and CDR2 (germline): SGHRS, YFSETQ. V shed 1 base, J shed 4 bases, and the junction held 6 bases outside the gene matches.